Below, 29 T cell receptor beta chains from the same sample are listed, as sequenced in a study of T cell responses to AZD1222 COVID-19 vaccine. Assay used: immunoSEQ multiplex PCR; TCRdb lists only in-frame clones, some missing. The sample consists of approximately 150,000 clones, 70% to 90% of them appearing once. The specimen comprised peripheral blood, sampled on day 0 of AZD1222 vaccination. These receptors were taken from an adult in good health.

The rearrangement uses TRBV28 and TRBJ2-2; tentatively, D is TRBD2 (5 bases). Germline-derived CDR1 and CDR2 are MDHEN and SYDVKM. V was cut by 2 bases and J by 0 bases, with 10 bases left in between. This CDR3 comprises 16 residues. The chain's CDR3 is CASSLNDYSNTGELFF. CDR3 bases: TGTGCCAGCAGTTTAAATGACTATTCGAACACCGGGGAGCTGTTTTTT.

J is TRBJ1-1 and V is TRBV7-9; D uncertain. This CDR3 spans 14 amino acids. Trimming stripped 7 bases from V and 0 bases from J, with 12 bases between. Germline V lookup: CDR1 SEHNR, CDR2 FQNEAQ (reference sequence). The CDR3 is CASNLYGMNTEAFF. CDR3 DNA sequence: TGTGCCAGCAACTTGTATGGCATGAACACTGAAGCTTTCTTT.

The chain employs TRBV7-3 and TRBJ1-6; a weak D match, TRBD1 (6 bases). Trimming cost V 5 bases and J 7 bases, with 15 bases left between them. The germline V gene encodes CDR1 SGHTA and CDR2 FQGTGA. CDR3 length equals 15 residues. The CDR3 nucleotides are TGTGCCAGCAGCCCGGGGGCGGGTCTCAATTCACCCCTCCACTTT. Translating gives CASSPGAGLNSPLHF.

The chain is built from TRBV3-1 (or the pseudogene TRBV3-2) and TRBJ2-5; D unresolved. V lost 0 bases, J lost 2 bases, and 7 bases lay in between. CDR3 length equals 14 residues. Germline loops: CDR1 LGHDT, CDR2 YNNKEL (reference sequence). The CDR3 reads CASSQDFQQETQYF. DNA for the CDR3: TGTGCCAGCAGCCAAGATTTTCAGCAAGAGACCCAGTACTTC.

This clone is medium-sized in the sample. The chain joins TRBV7-2 to TRBJ2-3; perhaps TRBD1 as D (5 bases). The V end lost 5 bases, the J end lost 1 base, and 10 bases lay between the germline ends. The CDR3 has 14 amino acids. Germline V lookup: CDR1 SGHTA, CDR2 FQGNSA. This CDR3 is CASSTWGRTDTQYF. DNA of the CDR3: TGTGCCAGCAGCACGTGGGGCCGCACAGATACGCAGTATTTT.

The chain has TRBV28 and TRBJ2-7, with 9 bases fitting TRBD1. This CDR3 is built from 15 residues. The germline gives CDR1 MDHEN, CDR2 SYDVKM. With V trimmed by 5 bases and J by 3 bases, 8 bases remained unmatched. The CDR3 region has the DNA TGTGCCAGCAGTGGAACAGGGGGCGTTCTCTACGAGCAGTACTTC. Translation: CASSGTGGVLYEQYF.

The chain uses TRBV6-5 and TRBJ2-2; D is ambiguous. The germline V gene encodes CDR1 MNHEY and CDR2 SVGAGI. Trimming removed 2 bases from V and 0 bases from J, with 10 bases in between. The CDR3 length is 16 residues. CDR3 region: CASSYLISSNTGELFF. CDR3 nucleotides: TGTGCCAGCAGTTACCTTATCTCGTCGAACACCGGGGAGCTGTTTTTT.

The genes are TRBV20-1 and TRBJ2-3; 7 bases align to TRBD1. Germline-derived CDR1 and CDR2 are DFQATT and SNEGSKA (reference sequence). The CDR3 has 15 amino acids. The trim removed 3 bases at V and 4 bases at J, leaving 10 bases unmatched. The CDR3 DNA follows: TGCAGTGCTAGTGGGGTAACAGGGGTCCCAGATACGCAGTATTTT. Its translation is CSASGVTGVPDTQYF.

This sequence joins TRBV6-1 and TRBJ1-2; tentative D call: TRBD1 (5 bases). CDR1 MNHNS and CDR2 SASEGT come from the germline V gene. Trimming removed 7 bases from V and 4 bases from J, with 13 bases in between. The CDR3 covers 13 residues. CDR3: CASNNGGVYGYTF. The DNA of the CDR3 is TGTGCCAGCAACAACGGGGGGGTCTATGGCTACACCTTC.

The chain combines TRBV6-5 with TRBJ2-2, with D uncertain. The V end was cut by 2 bases, the J end by 5 bases, with 9 bases between. The CDR3 sequence is 14 residues long. Germline assignment: CDR1 MNHEY and CDR2 SVGAGI. Here the CDR3 reads CASSYGQTTGELFF. Written as DNA, the CDR3 is TGTGCCAGCAGTTACGGTCAGACGACCGGGGAGCTGTTTTTT.

The V gene is TRBV6-5, the J gene TRBJ1-1; maybe TRBD1 (5 bases). This CDR3 has 10 amino acids. V lost 8 bases and J lost 9, with 10 bases in between. In germline, CDR1 is MNHEY, CDR2 SVGAGI. The CDR3 loop is CASGGGQAFF. The CDR3 DNA reads as TGTGCCAGCGGGGGAGGGCAAGCTTTCTTT.

The chain is built from TRBV2 and TRBJ2-7; 10 bases are shared with TRBD2. The germline CDR1 and CDR2 sequences are SNHLY and FYNNEI. The CDR3 sequence is 12 residues long. The V and J ends lost 9 bases and 5 bases, in that order; junction bases with no gene match: 4. CDR3 in amino acids: CASTLAGDEQYF. The DNA of the CDR3 is TGTGCCAGTACGCTAGCGGGAGACGAGCAGTACTTC.

The CDR3: CASSLGRQGYNEQFF. DNA for the CDR3: TGTGCCAGCAGCTTAGGGCGACAGGGGTACAATGAGCAGTTCTTC. The gene calls are TRBV11-2 and TRBJ2-1; the match to TRBD1 covers 8 bases. The CDR3 has 15 amino acids. The V and J ends lost 1 base and 4 bases, in that order; junction bases with no gene match: 3. The germline CDR1 and CDR2 sequences are SGHAT and FQNNGV.

The chain has TRBV7-8 and TRBJ2-1; maybe TRBD2 (6 bases). The CDR3 runs 15 residues. V was cut by 5 bases and J by 3 bases, with 14 bases left in between. From germline, CDR1 is SGHVS and CDR2 FQNEAQ. The CDR3 region has the DNA TGTGCCAGCAGCCCCGGCCTAGCGATCTACAATGAGCAGTTCTTC. Amino acid sequence: CASSPGLAIYNEQFF.

V gene TRBV11-2 combines with J gene TRBJ1-6, with D perhaps matching TRBD1 (5 bases). The CDR3 sequence is 14 residues long. V shed 4 bases and J shed 7 bases, with 11 bases lying between them. In germline, CDR1 is SGHAT, CDR2 FQNNGV. CDR3 in DNA: TGTGCCAGCAGCTGGGGACTGACCAATTCACCCCTCCACTTT. It codes for CASSWGLTNSPLHF.

This clone showed up many times. The chain joins TRBV7-2 to TRBJ2-7; 10 nucleotides line up with TRBD2. The J segment lost 2 bases and the V segment lost 5 bases, leaving 6 bases of the junction unmatched. This CDR3 has 15 amino acids. From germline, CDR1 is SGHTA and CDR2 FQGNSA. The CDR3 bases are TGTGCCAGCAGCCCACGGAGCGGGGGGGCCTACGAGCAGTACTTC. This gives the protein CASSPRSGGAYEQYF. The full variable domain, its missing parts supplied by reference TRBV7-2 and TRBJ2-7, is GAGVSQSPSNKVTEKGKDVELRCDPISGHTALYWYRQSLGQGLEFLIYFQGNSAPDKSGLPSDRFSAERTGGSVSTLTIQRTQQEDSAVYLCASSPRSGGAYEQYFGPGTRLTVT.

This chain links TRBV3-1 (or the pseudogene TRBV3-2) with TRBJ1-6; D remains unclear. The germline V gene encodes CDR1 LGHDT and CDR2 YNNKEL (reference sequence). V dropped 3 bases and J dropped 9 bases, with 24 bases sitting between them. This CDR3 is 18 amino acids long. The CDR3 sequence is CASSHNTLSRVEISPLHF. CDR3 DNA: TGTGCCAGCAGCCACAATACTCTAAGCCGGGTCGAGATTTCACCCCTCCACTTT.

This clone was seen ten or more times. The rearrangement links TRBV6-5 to TRBJ1-5; 8 bases map to TRBD1. With V trimmed by 5 bases and J by 4 bases, 7 bases remained unmatched. The CDR3 runs to 15 residues. Germline CDR1 reads MNHEY; CDR2 reads SVGAGI. The CDR3 is CASSPRWTGNQPQHF. In DNA, the CDR3 is TGTGCCAGCAGTCCCCGTTGGACAGGGAATCAGCCCCAGCATTTT.

V and J are TRBV4-2 and TRBJ2-5, with unresolved D. V gave up 0 bases and J gave up 7 bases, with 18 bases separating them. Looked up from germline, CDR1 is LGHNA and CDR2 is YNFKEQ. The CDR3 length is 16 residues. The CDR3: CASSQDWELRKWTQYF. The CDR3 DNA reads as TGTGCCAGCAGCCAAGATTGGGAACTCCGAAAGTGGACCCAGTACTTC.

The gene calls are TRBV19 and TRBJ1-5, with 8 bases identical to TRBD1. The trim removed 8 bases at V and 7 bases at J, leaving 4 bases unmatched. The germline CDR1 and CDR2 sequences are LNHDA and SQIVND (reference sequence). This CDR3 contains 12 residues. This CDR3 reads CASGQGVQPQHF. The CDR3 nucleotides read TGTGCCAGTGGACAGGGCGTACAGCCCCAGCATTTT.

The genes are TRBV12-5 and TRBJ1-5, with D perhaps TRBD1 (5 bases). The CDR3 spans 16 residues. Germline V gives CDR1 LGHNT, CDR2 FRNRAP. V lost 1 base, J lost 3 bases, and 13 bases lay in between. The CDR3 DNA reads as TGTGCTAGTGGTTTGGGGGCGGGACTGGTCAATCAGCCCCAGCATTTT. Protein sequence: CASGLGAGLVNQPQHF. The full variable domain, in which reference TRBV12-5 and TRBJ1-5 provide the parts outside the CDR3, is DARVTQTPRHKVTEMGQEVTMRCQPILGHNTVFWYRQTMMQGLELLAYFRNRAPLDDSGMPKDRFSAEMPDATLATLKIQPSEPRDSAVYFCASGLGAGLVNQPQHFGDGTRLSIL.

Written as DNA, the CDR3 is TGTGCCAGCAGCTTAGACAACGGTTACAATGAGCAGTTCTTC. It is translated as CASSLDNGYNEQFF. The rearrangement links TRBV7-2 to TRBJ2-1; D is ambiguous. Germline V CDR1 and CDR2: SGHTA, FQGNSA. Trimming took off 1 base at V and 4 bases at J, with 8 bases between the two ends. The CDR3 covers 14 residues.

The CDR3 sequence: CASSQVNEVYNEQFF. CDR3 DNA sequence: TGCGCCAGCAGCCAAGTCAATGAGGTCTACAATGAGCAGTTCTTC. The chain couples TRBV4-3 to TRBJ2-1, with D hard to call. The germline V and J ends were trimmed by 1 base and 3 bases, with 10 bases remaining between them. The CDR3 contains 15 residues. Germline loops: CDR1 LGHNA, CDR2 YSLEER.

The chain recombines TRBV5-6 with TRBJ1-2; 7 bases are a match to TRBD1. The ends lost 4 bases at V and 4 bases at J; junction bases unmatched: 4. This CDR3 is built from 13 residues. Germline CDR1 reads SGHDT; CDR2 reads YYEEEE. This chain's CDR3 is CASSPDRAYGYTF. The CDR3 DNA is TGTGCCAGCAGCCCCGACAGGGCCTATGGCTACACCTTC.

The genes are TRBV5-1 and TRBJ2-2, with 13 bases that match TRBD2. The CDR3 runs 21 residues. J was trimmed by 5 bases and V by 4 bases; bases with no gene match: 20. Germline V gives CDR1 SGHRS, CDR2 YFSETQ. The CDR3 sequence: CASSLSLWTSGRVGDTGELFF. In nucleotides, the CDR3 is TGCGCCAGCAGCCTATCCCTCTGGACTAGCGGGAGAGTGGGGGATACCGGGGAGCTGTTTTTT.

In this sample, this clone turned up many times. The chain couples TRBV7-3 to TRBJ2-2; TRBD1 might be the D (6 bases). Trimming removed 5 bases from V and 3 bases from J, with 19 bases in between. The CDR3 contains 17 residues. The germline V gene encodes CDR1 SGHTA and CDR2 FQGTGA. In DNA form, the CDR3 reads TGTGCCAGCAGCGCTTACCGACAGGAGGTGGACACCGGGGAGCTGTTTTTT. Its protein product is CASSAYRQEVDTGELFF.

V and J are TRBV5-5 and TRBJ1-1; TRBD1 aligns across 9 bases. Per germline, CDR1 SGHKS and CDR2 YYEKEE (reference sequence). CDR3 size: 16 residues. Losses at the gene ends were 1 base for V and 5 bases for J; bases not matched to a gene: 9. The CDR3 sequence is CASSLLGQGIGTEAFF. CDR3 DNA: TGTGCCAGCAGCTTGTTGGGACAGGGCATAGGGACTGAAGCTTTCTTT.

This chain connects TRBV7-3 to TRBJ1-1; the D gene is possibly TRBD1 (6 bases). There are 20 residues in the CDR3. Germline loops: CDR1 SGHTA, CDR2 FQGTGA. Trimming removed 6 bases at V and 8 bases at J, with 37 bases between. The chain's CDR3 is CASRLQPMLKGGPSGPEAFF. For the CDR3, the DNA is TGTGCCAGCAGGTTACAGCCAATGTTAAAAGGGGGACCGAGTGGGCCGGAAGCTTTCTTT.

This chain connects TRBV3-1 (or the pseudogene TRBV3-2) to TRBJ1-2, with 7 bases matching TRBD1. V was pared by 5 bases and J by 0 bases, with 12 bases of the junction left unmatched. Germline CDR1 LGHDT, CDR2 YNNKEL (reference sequence). The CDR3 covers 17 residues. The CDR3, as DNA: TGTGCCAGCAGCTCCTTTGGGAGGGGGCGTCCTAACTATGGCTACACCTTC. Protein sequence: CASSSFGRGRPNYGYTF.